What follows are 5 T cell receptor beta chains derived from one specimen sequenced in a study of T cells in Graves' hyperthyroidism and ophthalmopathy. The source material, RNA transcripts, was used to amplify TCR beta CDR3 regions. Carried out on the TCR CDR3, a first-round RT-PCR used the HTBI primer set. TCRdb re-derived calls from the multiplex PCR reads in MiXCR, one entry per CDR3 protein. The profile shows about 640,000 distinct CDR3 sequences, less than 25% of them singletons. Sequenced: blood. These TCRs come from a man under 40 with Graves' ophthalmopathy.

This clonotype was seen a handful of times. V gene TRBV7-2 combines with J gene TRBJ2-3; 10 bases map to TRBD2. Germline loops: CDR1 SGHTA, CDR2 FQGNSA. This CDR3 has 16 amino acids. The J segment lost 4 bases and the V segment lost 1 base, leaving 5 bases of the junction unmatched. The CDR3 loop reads CASSLDPSGSADTQYF. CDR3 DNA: TGTGCCAGCAGCTTAGACCCTAGCGGGAGCGCAGATACGCAGTATTTT.

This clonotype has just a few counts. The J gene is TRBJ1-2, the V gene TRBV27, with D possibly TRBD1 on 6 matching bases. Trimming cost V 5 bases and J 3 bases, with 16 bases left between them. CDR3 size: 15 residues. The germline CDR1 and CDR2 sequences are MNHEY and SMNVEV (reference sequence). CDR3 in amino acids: CASSRTGSIYYGYTF. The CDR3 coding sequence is TGTGCCAGCAGTCGCACAGGGAGTATCTACTATGGCTACACCTTC.

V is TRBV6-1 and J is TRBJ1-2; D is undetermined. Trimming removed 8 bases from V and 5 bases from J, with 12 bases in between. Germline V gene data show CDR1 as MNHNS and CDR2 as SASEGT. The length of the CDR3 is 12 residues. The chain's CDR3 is CASSPEGYGYTF. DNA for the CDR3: TGTGCCAGCTCCCCTGAGGGATATGGCTACACCTTC.

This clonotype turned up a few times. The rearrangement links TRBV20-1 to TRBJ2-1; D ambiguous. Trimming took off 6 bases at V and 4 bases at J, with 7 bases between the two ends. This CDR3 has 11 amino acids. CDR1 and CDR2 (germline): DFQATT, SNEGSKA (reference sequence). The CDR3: CSANIYNEQFF. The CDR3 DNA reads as TGCAGTGCCAACATTTACAATGAGCAGTTCTTC.

The CDR3 is CATSRDRTTSVLKETQYF. CDR3 in DNA: TGTGCCACCAGCAGAGATCGAACAACTAGCGTCTTAAAAGAGACCCAGTACTTC. The V call is TRBV15, the J call TRBJ2-5; TRBD2 matches 7 bases. Germline V lookup: CDR1 LNHNV, CDR2 YYDKDF (reference sequence). Unmatched junction bases numbered 13, after V lost 0 bases and J lost 3 bases. CDR3 size: 18 residues.